This T cell receptor (beta chain) was profiled in a study of metastatic and nonmetastatic thyroid tumors. Study in general: Repertoires of blood and of tissue (tumor or nodule) from malignant and benign thyroid patients were compared. Study-wide results and caveats: Benign nodules reportedly had significantly lower TCR beta diversity than malignant thyroid tumors in blood and tumor.

There are 13 residues in the CDR3. V gave up 6 bases and J gave up 6 bases, with 14 bases separating them. None of the patients had undergone any treatment ahead of thyroid surgery. Per the study methods: For papillary thyroid cancer, a distant-metastasis classifier was constructed from CDR3 differences observed across clinicopathological groups. TCRdb re-clonotyped the PCR reads via MiXCR. What appears here as the V and J calls and clone size reflects TCRdb's work, not the paper's. The sample has about 40,000 clones; roughly a sixth are singletons. The sample holds many counts of this clone. The target antigen is unknown.

The rearrangement joins TRBV12-3 or TRBV12-4 to TRBJ2-5; no definite D call. This TCR was recovered from a female donor with papillary thyroid cancer or a benign thyroid nodule (not recorded which). Some clones in this sample may be carry-over from other donors' samples. Source material: blood. DNA of the CDR3: TGTGCCAGCAGCCCATCGCTGGCGAAGACCCAGTACTTC. Translated, it gives CASSPSLAKTQYF.